One and the same sample provided the 10 T cell receptor beta chains below, sequenced in a study of blood T cell repertoires in COVID-19. Produced via immunoSEQ multiplex PCR; TCRdb's table is partial and in-frame only. Of more than 80,000 clones in the sample, about 64% were seen once. Sequencing was done on a sample of peripheral blood. The origin of the receptors is a human donor with acute or convalescent COVID-19. The donor label of this sample is uncertain.

The V call is TRBV19, the J call TRBJ2-2, with D unresolved. The germline V and J ends were trimmed by 0 bases and 3 bases, with 8 bases remaining between them. CDR1 is LNHDA and CDR2 is SQIVND in the germline V gene (reference sequence). This CDR3 comprises 15 residues. The CDR3 DNA sequence: TGTGCCAGTAGTATAGATTACATTGACACCGGGGAGCTGTTTTTT. This encodes CASSIDYIDTGELFF. The full variable domain, in which reference TRBV19 and TRBJ2-2 provide the parts outside the CDR3, is DGGITQSPKYLFRKEGQNVTLSCEQNLNHDAMYWYRQDPGQGLRLIYYSQIVNDFQKGDIAEGYSVSREKKESFPLTVTSAQKNPTAFYLCASSIDYIDTGELFFGEGSRLTVL.

The rearrangement joins TRBV19 to TRBJ1-5; 8 positions match TRBD1. Germline CDR1 and CDR2: LNHDA and SQIVND (reference sequence). CDR3 length: 14 amino acids. The V and J ends lost 6 bases and 7 bases, in that order; junction bases with no gene match: 8. CDR3 in amino acids: CASSNLQGGQPQHF. CDR3 nucleotide sequence: TGTGCCAGTAGCAACTTACAGGGGGGCCAGCCCCAGCATTTT.

With respect to this clone: Other DNA sequences within the sample encode an identical CDR3. The rearrangement joins TRBV5-1 to TRBJ2-5, with 10 bases matching TRBD2. Trimming took 2 bases from V and 2 from J; bases not matched to a gene: 3. The V gene's germline CDR1 is SGHRS and CDR2 YFSETQ. There are 15 residues in the CDR3. For the CDR3, the DNA is TGCGCCAGCAGCTTTAGCGGGGGGCCTCAAGAGACCCAGTACTTC. It yields the protein CASSFSGGPQETQYF.

V and J are TRBV4-1 and TRBJ1-3; D is undetermined. V lost 4 bases and J lost 0, with 16 bases in between. The CDR3 has 17 amino acids. Looked up from germline, CDR1 is MGHRA and CDR2 is YSYEKL. CDR3 DNA sequence: TGCGCCAGCAGCCTCCGACGTGAGGGCCACTCTGGAAACACCATATATTTT. Residues: CASSLRREGHSGNTIYF.

This clone was seen a single time. The rearrangement uses TRBV5-6 and TRBJ2-7, with 9 nucleotides matching TRBD1. Per germline, CDR1 SGHDT and CDR2 YYEEEE. CDR3 length: 13 amino acids. Trimming at V came to 4 bases and at J to 6 bases, leaving 5 bases not matched to a gene. This CDR3 is CASSTGQGGEQYV. CDR3 coding DNA: TGTGCCAGCAGCACGGGACAGGGCGGCGAGCAGTACGTC.

In DNA form, the CDR3 reads TGTGCCAGCAGCCCCAACTTCGGCTCCTATAATTCACCCCTCCACTTT. Its translation: CASSPNFGSYNSPLHF. V is TRBV7-9 and J is TRBJ1-6; D gene uncertain. Germline V gene lookup returns CDR1 SEHNR and CDR2 FQNEAQ (reference sequence). This CDR3 spans 16 amino acids. Trimming cost V 5 bases and J 0 bases, with 11 bases left between them.

The sample holds many counts of this clone. The chain's CDR3 is CASSIQTGNYEQYV. The CDR3 DNA follows: TGTGCCAGCAGTATACAGACAGGTAACTACGAGCAGTACGTC. The V call is TRBV6-5, the J call TRBJ2-7; TRBD1 might be the D (6 bases). Germline V gene sequence: CDR1 MNHEY, CDR2 SVGAGI. Trimming removed 5 bases from V and 3 bases from J, with 14 bases in between. The CDR3 is 14 residues long.

On this clone itself: This same CDR3 is encoded by further DNA sequences in the sample. Here the CDR3 reads CASSSGTGGTEAFF. The CDR3 nucleotides are TGCGCCAGCAGCTCCGGGACAGGGGGCACTGAAGCTTTCTTT. V usage is TRBV5-1 and J usage is TRBJ1-1; 11 nucleotides align to TRBD1. Trimming at V came to 3 bases and at J to 4 bases, leaving 2 bases not matched to a gene. The CDR3 sequence is 14 residues long. CDR1 is SGHRS, CDR2 YFSETQ, per germline.

The rearrangement links TRBV19 to TRBJ1-2; 12 positions match TRBD1. This CDR3 has 14 amino acids. CDR1 is LNHDA, CDR2 SQIVND, per germline (reference sequence). V was clipped by 4 bases and J by 13 bases; unmatched bases: 10. The CDR3 here is CASSTSGTGGGSTF. CDR3 sequence (DNA): TGTGCCAGTAGTACCTCCGGGACAGGGGGCGGAAGCACCTTC.

This clone was observed a few times. The chain combines TRBV5-1 with TRBJ1-4; a possible D gene is TRBD1 (5 bases). Germline-derived CDR1 and CDR2 are SGHRS and YFSETQ. The CDR3 length is 16 residues. Trimming shortened V by 7 bases and J by 2 bases, and 18 bases separated the two germline ends. CDR3 sequence: CASGHGRLETNEKLFF. The CDR3 coding sequence is TGCGCCAGCGGACATGGGCGTTTAGAGACTAATGAAAAACTGTTTTTT.